These 26 T cell receptor beta chains originate from one sample sequenced in a study of lymphopenia after photon versus proton radiotherapy. Produced via immunoSEQ multiplex PCR; TCRdb's table is partial and in-frame only. The sample has more than 15,000 clones, roughly 81% seen once. The sample in question was peripheral blood, obtained from a patient treated with photon-based radiotherapy. Receptors originate from a woman aged 45-65 years with pancreatic cancer.

A single count supports this clone. This chain connects TRBV5-6 to TRBJ2-7; 7 nucleotides match TRBD2. The V segment lost 3 bases and the J segment 2 bases; nucleotides outside the gene matches: 5. The CDR3 loop spans 14 amino acids. Germline V gene data show CDR1 as SGHDT and CDR2 as YYEEEE. For the CDR3, the DNA is TGTGCCAGCAGCTCAGGACTAGAGGCCTACGAGCAGTACTTC. It specifies CASSSGLEAYEQYF.

This clone was detected a few times. The V gene is TRBV21-1, the J gene TRBJ2-1; the table's D gene call, TRBD2, was not cross checked with the DNA. TRBV21-1 is reported as a pseudogene. The CDR3 is 17 amino acids. The CDR3 sequence is CASPRGVAGGPGNEQFF. The CDR3 DNA reads as TGTGCCAGCCCCCGTGGGGTAGCGGGAGGGCCGGGAAATGAGCAGTTCTTC.

CDR3 region: CASSLPGQLNEKLFF. The CDR3 DNA follows: TGTGCCAGCAGCCTTCCGGGACAGCTTAATGAAAAACTGTTTTTT. This chain links TRBV7-2 with TRBJ1-4; TRBD1 agrees at 7 bases. Germline V gene sequence: CDR1 SGHTA, CDR2 FQGNSA. With 5 bases clipped from V and 4 bases from J, the junction kept 7 bases outside the gene matches. The CDR3 contains 15 residues.

As for this clone: One end of the junction does not line up with germline, which may come from a read error. The rearrangement links TRBV9 to TRBJ1-5; D uncertain. CDR3 length equals 13 residues. CDR1 is SGDLS, CDR2 YYNGEE, per germline. Written as DNA, the CDR3 is TGTGCCAGCAGTGTAGGAGGAGGACAGCCCCAGCATTTT. Protein: CASSVGGGQPQHF. The full variable domain, rest sourced from reference TRBV9 and TRBJ1-5, is DSGVTQTPKHLITATGQRVTLRCSPRSGDLSVYWYQQSLDQGLQFLIQYYNGEERAKGNILERFSAQQFPDLHSELNLSSLELGDSALYFCASSVGGGQPQHFGDGTRLSIL.

V gene TRBV19 combines with J gene TRBJ2-7; 11 nucleotides line up with TRBD1. The CDR3 length is 14 residues. V shed 7 bases and J 5 bases; nucleotides not matched to a gene: 7. Per germline, CDR1 LNHDA and CDR2 SQIVND (reference sequence). DNA of the CDR3: TGTGCCAGTAACCTCGGACAGGGGGCACACGAGCAGTACTTC. It translates to CASNLGQGAHEQYF.

The V call is TRBV6-6, the J call TRBJ2-6; the D gene is possibly TRBD2 (5 bases). CDR3 length equals 16 residues. V was pared by 4 bases and J by 0 bases, with 10 bases between. The V gene's germline CDR1 is MNHNY and CDR2 SVGAGI (reference sequence). The CDR3 DNA sequence: TGTGCCAGCAGTTTGGAGGTCACCTCTGGGGCCAACGTCCTGACTTTC. Translation: CASSLEVTSGANVLTF.

The chain uses TRBV7-2 and TRBJ1-1, with 7 bases fitting TRBD1. Germline CDR1 and CDR2: SGHTA and FQGNSA. V shed 4 bases, J shed 1 base, and the junction held 3 bases outside the gene matches. The CDR3 has 14 amino acids. CDR3 sequence: CASSSGQRNTEAFF. The CDR3 nucleotides read TGTGCCAGCAGCTCGGGACAGCGGAACACTGAAGCTTTCTTT.

The table lists this clone with a few counts. The chain recombines TRBV5-8 with TRBJ2-1; D unclear. CDR3 length: 16 residues. The V end was cut by 5 bases, the J end by 8 bases, with 23 bases between. Germline CDR1 and CDR2: SGHTS and YDEGEE. For the CDR3, the DNA is TGTGCCAGCAGTTTAATTTCAACCGGATTAATCGATGAGCAGTTCTTC. This sequence encodes CASSLISTGLIDEQFF. The whole variable domain, remainder taken from reference TRBV5-8 and TRBJ2-1, is EAGVTQSPTHLIKTRGQQATLRCSPISGHTSVYWYQQALGLGLQFLLWYDEGEERNRGNFPPRFSGRQFPNYSSELNVNALELEDSALYLCASSLISTGLIDEQFFGPGTRLTVL.

In this sample, this clone turned up a few times. The gene calls are TRBV6-5 and TRBJ1-2; D remains ambiguous. The CDR3 extends over 14 amino acids. Germline CDR1 is MNHEY and CDR2 is SVGAGI. Trimming took off 3 bases at V and 5 bases at J, with 13 bases between the two ends. The CDR3: CASSYSRGEYGYTF. The CDR3 nucleotides read TGTGCCAGCAGTTATAGTCGCGGGGAGTATGGCTACACCTTC.

The V call is TRBV6-6, the J call TRBJ2-1; 9 positions match TRBD2. The CDR3 is 16 residues long. Germline V gives CDR1 MNHNY, CDR2 SVGAGI (reference sequence). After removal of 6 bases from V and 2 bases from J, the junction contained 8 bases not matched to a gene. This CDR3 is CASSPGLAAAYNEQFF. The CDR3 DNA sequence: TGTGCCAGCAGCCCGGGACTAGCAGCAGCCTACAATGAGCAGTTCTTC.

The rearrangement links TRBV28 to TRBJ2-3, with D perhaps being TRBD1 or TRBD2 (6 bases each). The length of the CDR3 is 13 residues. V lost 6 bases, J lost 4 bases, and 11 bases lay in between. The germline V gene encodes CDR1 MDHEN and CDR2 SYDVKM. The DNA for the CDR3 is TGTGCCAGCAGGCGAGGGGGGTCAGATACGCAGTATTTT. Its translation is CASRRGGSDTQYF.

The chain couples TRBV7-9 to TRBJ1-1; TRBD1 might be the D (6 bases). V dropped 2 bases and J dropped 6 bases, with 19 bases sitting between them. The CDR3 loop spans 16 amino acids. Looked up from germline, CDR1 is SEHNR and CDR2 is FQNEAQ (reference sequence). CDR3 region: CASSLKDTGRSAEAFF. In DNA form, the CDR3 reads TGTGCCAGCAGCTTAAAAGATACAGGGAGATCCGCTGAAGCTTTCTTT.

CDR3 region: CASRGDRGANYGYTF. The DNA of the CDR3 is TGTGCCAGCAGGGGCGACAGGGGAGCTAACTATGGCTACACCTTC. V usage is TRBV6-5 and J usage is TRBJ1-2, with TRBD1 matching 8 bases. Germline V gene data show CDR1 as MNHEY and CDR2 as SVGAGI. This CDR3 is built from 15 residues. With 6 bases clipped from V and 0 bases from J, the junction kept 6 bases outside the gene matches.

The chain recombines TRBV9 with TRBJ2-7; 7 bases align to TRBD1. Trimming took 4 bases from V and 6 from J; bases not matched to a gene: 10. Per germline, CDR1 SGDLS and CDR2 YYNGEE. CDR3 length equals 14 residues. The CDR3: CASSTGTAAAEQYF. The CDR3 DNA reads as TGTGCCAGCAGCACCGGGACAGCTGCCGCCGAGCAGTACTTC. The full variable domain, with the rest looked up from reference TRBV9 and TRBJ2-7, is DSGVTQTPKHLITATGQRVTLRCSPRSGDLSVYWYQQSLDQGLQFLIQYYNGEERAKGNILERFSAQQFPDLHSELNLSSLELGDSALYFCASSTGTAAAEQYFGPGTRLTVT.

CDR3 nucleotides: TGTGCCTGGAGTCTCTTAGCGGGAGGGCTCTCCTACAATGAGCAGTTCTTC. This encodes CAWSLLAGGLSYNEQFF. The chain is built from TRBV30 and TRBJ2-1, with TRBD2 matching over 11 bases. With 2 bases clipped from V and 0 bases from J, the junction kept 6 bases outside the gene matches. The germline V gene encodes CDR1 GTSNPN and CDR2 SVGIG (reference sequence). This CDR3 spans 17 amino acids.

The chain is built from TRBV7-2 and TRBJ2-2; a weak D match, TRBD1 (5 bases). There are 15 residues in the CDR3. Germline CDR1 reads SGHTA; CDR2 reads FQGNSA. V shed 5 bases and J shed 1 base, with 11 bases lying between them. CDR3 sequence (DNA): TGTGCCAGCAGCGTTACTACAGGGAACACCGGGGAGCTGTTTTTT. Translated, it gives CASSVTTGNTGELFF.

This clone appeared once. The chain carries TRBV30 and TRBJ1-5; the D gene is possibly TRBD1 (6 bases). The CDR3 is made up of 15 amino acids. Trimming removed 3 bases at V and 5 bases at J, with 17 bases between. Germline V gene sequence: CDR1 GTSNPN, CDR2 SVGIG (reference sequence). CDR3 loop: CAWSRETGRDQPQHF. The DNA for the CDR3 is TGTGCCTGGAGCCGAGAAACAGGGCGGGATCAGCCCCAGCATTTT.

This chain links TRBV28 with TRBJ1-1; D unclear. Looked up from germline, CDR1 is MDHEN and CDR2 is SYDVKM. The CDR3 runs to 12 residues. Trimming removed 2 bases from V and 8 bases from J, with 9 bases in between. The CDR3 nucleotides are TGTGCCAGCAGTTTAGGAGGCAGAGAAGCTTTCTTT. This gives the protein CASSLGGREAFF.

This chain links TRBV7-2 with TRBJ1-3, with TRBD1 matching 7 bases. Germline CDR1 is SGHTA and CDR2 is FQGNSA. With 5 bases clipped from V and 4 bases from J, the junction kept 5 bases outside the gene matches. CDR3 length equals 14 residues. The DNA for the CDR3 is TGTGCCAGCAGCCCTCAGGGGGACGGAAACACCATATATTTT. Translating it yields CASSPQGDGNTIYF.

V gene TRBV19 combines with J gene TRBJ1-5; 8 nucleotides line up with TRBD1. Germline V lookup: CDR1 LNHDA, CDR2 SQIVND (reference sequence). V gave up 8 bases and J gave up 2 bases; unmatched junction bases: 8. The CDR3 spans 15 residues. CDR3 loop: CASSDRGWGNQPQHF. The CDR3 nucleotides read TGTGCCAGTTCTGACAGGGGATGGGGCAATCAGCCCCAGCATTTT.

The genes are TRBV28 and TRBJ1-1, with D hard to call. This CDR3 has 12 amino acids. V dropped 2 bases and J dropped 7 bases, with 8 bases sitting between them. CDR1 is MDHEN and CDR2 is SYDVKM in the germline V gene. CDR3 in amino acids: CASSLRRNEAFF. The CDR3 DNA follows: TGTGCCAGCAGTTTAAGGCGGAATGAAGCTTTCTTT. Filled out from reference TRBV28 and TRBJ1-1, the complete variable domain reads DVKVTQSSRYLVKRTGEKVFLECVQDMDHENMFWYRQDPGLGLRLIYFSYDVKMKEKGDIPEGYSVSREKKERFSLILESASTNQTSMYLCASSLRRNEAFFGQGTRLTVV.

This sequence joins TRBV5-6 and TRBJ2-7, with 8 bases aligning to TRBD2. This CDR3 contains 17 residues. Trimming removed 4 bases from V and 1 base from J; junction bases left unmatched: 13. Per germline, CDR1 SGHDT and CDR2 YYEEEE. In DNA form, the CDR3 reads TGTGCCAGCAGCGGGGAGGCTAGCGGGTATATATCCTACGAGCAGTACTTC. It yields the protein CASSGEASGYISYEQYF.

This sequence joins TRBV7-9 and TRBJ2-2, with D tentatively TRBD2 (5 bases). V was cut by 1 base and J by 5 bases, with 14 bases left in between. The CDR3 loop spans 16 amino acids. Germline CDR1 SEHNR, CDR2 FQNEAQ (reference sequence). CDR3: CASSLVSLSGTGELFF. CDR3 in DNA: TGTGCCAGCAGCTTAGTCTCGCTTTCGGGGACCGGGGAGCTGTTTTTT.

J is TRBJ1-2 and V is TRBV6-5; no firm D call. The ends were cut back, 2 bases at V and 2 bases at J, with 6 bases in the middle. This CDR3 has 13 amino acids. CDR1 is MNHEY and CDR2 is SVGAGI in the germline V gene. CDR3 loop: CASSYQMNYGYTF. The CDR3 region has the DNA TGTGCCAGCAGTTACCAAATGAACTATGGCTACACCTTC.

The chain recombines TRBV19 with TRBJ2-1, with a possible D match to TRBD2 (7 bases). CDR1 LNHDA and CDR2 SQIVND come from the germline V gene (reference sequence). Trimming removed 6 bases from V and 10 bases from J, with 25 bases in between. The CDR3 consists of 16 residues. This CDR3 reads CASRPRGASGANEQFF. The CDR3 bases are TGTGCCAGTAGACCCCGGGGGGCTAGCGGAGCCAACGAGCAGTTCTTC.

This clone was seen once. The chain couples TRBV5-1 to TRBJ2-7, with D possibly matching TRBD2 (6 bases). Deletions cut 4 bases from V and 3 bases from J, with 17 bases between. CDR1 is SGHRS, CDR2 YFSETQ, per germline. The CDR3 is 15 amino acids. The CDR3 DNA is TGCGCCAGCAGCCTCGGGACTCAGGAAATCTACGAGCAGTACTTC. Translation gives CASSLGTQEIYEQYF.